Following are 3 T cell receptor beta chains from one sample sequenced in a study of cytomegalovirus exposure and HLA in healthy donors. The protocol was immunoSEQ multiplex PCR, while the TCRdb copy is restricted to in-frame clones and leaves out a portion. The sample lists 120,000 or so clones; 89% were seen once. The specimen was PBMCs. Source of these receptors: a woman under 30 in good health and CMV-seronegative.

The rearrangement links TRBV5-6 to TRBJ2-5; perhaps TRBD1 as D (6 bases). The germline V and J ends were trimmed by 4 bases and 5 bases, with 9 bases remaining between them. The CDR3 totals 12 residues. CDR1 and CDR2 from the germline V gene are SGHDT and YYEEEE. CDR3 protein: CASSAGEETQYF. The CDR3, as DNA: TGTGCCAGCAGCGCAGGGGAGGAGACCCAGTACTTC. The whole variable domain, remainder taken from reference TRBV5-6 and TRBJ2-5, is DAGVTQSPTHLIKTRGQQVTLRCSPKSGHDTVSWYQQALGQGPQFIFQYYEEEERQRGNFPDRFSGHQFPNYSSELNVNALLLGDSALYLCASSAGEETQYFGPGTRLLVL.

The chain recombines TRBV25-1 with TRBJ2-1; D ambiguous. Trimming cost V 4 bases and J 0 bases, with 7 bases left between them. This CDR3 has 14 amino acids. Germline V gene sequence: CDR1 MGHDK, CDR2 SYGVNS. CDR3 in amino acids: CASSVGSSYNEQFF. CDR3 DNA: TGTGCCAGCAGTGTTGGCAGCTCCTACAATGAGCAGTTCTTC.

This chain uses TRBV19 with TRBJ2-5; 11 bases map to TRBD2. Germline V lookup: CDR1 LNHDA, CDR2 SQIVND (reference sequence). The CDR3 totals 14 residues. Trimming cost V 6 bases and J 6 bases; bases outside gene matches: 6. The DNA of the CDR3 is TGTGCCAGTAGGAAACTAGCGGGGGAGAAGACCCAGTACTTC. It specifies CASRKLAGEKTQYF. The full variable domain, completed using reference TRBV19 and TRBJ2-5, is DGGITQSPKYLFRKEGQNVTLSCEQNLNHDAMYWYRQDPGQGLRLIYYSQIVNDFQKGDIAEGYSVSREKKESFPLTVTSAQKNPTAFYLCASRKLAGEKTQYFGPGTRLLVL.